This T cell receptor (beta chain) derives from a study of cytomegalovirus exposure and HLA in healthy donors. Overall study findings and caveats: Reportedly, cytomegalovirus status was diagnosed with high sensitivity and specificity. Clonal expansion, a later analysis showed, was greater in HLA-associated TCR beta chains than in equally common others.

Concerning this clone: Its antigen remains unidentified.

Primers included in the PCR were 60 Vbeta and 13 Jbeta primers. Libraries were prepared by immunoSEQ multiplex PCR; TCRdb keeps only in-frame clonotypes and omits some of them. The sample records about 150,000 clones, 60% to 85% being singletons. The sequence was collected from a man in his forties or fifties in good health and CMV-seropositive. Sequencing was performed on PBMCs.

For the CDR3, the DNA is TGTGCCAGCAGTGCGGTTCGGGATACGCAGTATTTT. Protein: CASSAVRDTQYF. The chain links TRBV2 to TRBJ2-3; D call uncertain. Germline V gene lookup returns CDR1 SNHLY and CDR2 FYNNEI. Trimming removed 4 bases at V and 6 bases at J, with 8 bases between. The CDR3 contains 12 residues.